What follows is one TCR beta chain and its context. Clinical histories supplied by participants themselves formed the basis of cohort assignment. The data stem from a study of blood T cell repertoires in COVID-19. Study-wide context: What the recovered Cohort 3 donors had was two negative PCRs, clearance, or symptom resolution.

Produced via immunoSEQ multiplex PCR; TCRdb's table is partial and in-frame only. The sample lists 300,000 to 450,000 clones, about 90% occurring once. The CDR3 consists of 15 residues. Trimming removed 0 bases from V and 3 bases from J, with 12 bases in between. CDR1 SEHNR and CDR2 FQNEAQ come from the germline V gene (reference sequence). This TCR was sampled from a man between 35 and 55 years old in a cohort exposed to, infected with or recovered from COVID-19 (not recorded which). The sample consisted of PBMCs or T cells enriched from blood (not recorded which). J is TRBJ2-7 and V is TRBV7-9; D is perhaps TRBD2 (6 bases). As DNA, the CDR3 is TGTGCCAGCAGCTTAGCGGAGGGACGGGGCTACGAGCAGTACTTC. Translated, it gives CASSLAEGRGYEQYF.